These 31 T cell receptor beta chains came from one sample sequenced in a study of T cells in Graves' hyperthyroidism and ophthalmopathy. Researchers took RNA transcripts and amplified the TCR beta CDR3 regions from them. TCR CDR3 regions were first amplified by RT-PCR with HTBI primers. A single record per CDR3 protein comes from TCRdb applying MiXCR to the multiplex PCR reads. Here the sample spans a few hundred thousand distinct CDR3 sequences, around a sixth being singletons. Input material: blood. Receptors were obtained from a man younger than 30 with Graves' ophthalmopathy.

The V call is TRBV7-9, the J call TRBJ2-1, with 9 positions matching TRBD1. Germline-derived CDR1 and CDR2 are SEHNR and FQNEAQ (reference sequence). The J segment lost 4 bases and the V segment lost 4 bases, leaving 8 bases of the junction unmatched. The CDR3 has 16 amino acids. This chain's CDR3 is CASSSHPGQGYNEQFF. The CDR3 DNA sequence: TGTGCCAGCAGCTCGCACCCGGGACAGGGTTACAATGAGCAGTTCTTC.

This clonotype was picked up a small number of times. V usage is TRBV19 and J usage is TRBJ2-7; tentatively, D is TRBD2 (6 bases). Trimming removed 5 bases at V and 0 bases at J, with 11 bases between. This CDR3 region has 14 residues. Germline CDR1 LNHDA, CDR2 SQIVND (reference sequence). This CDR3 is CASSRGAGSYEQYF. The DNA of the CDR3 is TGTGCCAGTAGTCGGGGAGCGGGCTCCTACGAGCAGTACTTC. The full variable domain, with the rest looked up from reference TRBV19 and TRBJ2-7, is DGGITQSPKYLFRKEGQNVTLSCEQNLNHDAMYWYRQDPGQGLRLIYYSQIVNDFQKGDIAEGYSVSREKKESFPLTVTSAQKNPTAFYLCASSRGAGSYEQYFGPGTRLTVT.

This clonotype was counted a few times. This chain joins TRBV10-3 and TRBJ2-7; 11 nucleotides align to TRBD2. CDR3 size: 14 residues. Germline V CDR1 and CDR2: ENHRY, SYGVKD. With 10 bases clipped from V and 3 bases from J, the junction kept 8 bases outside the gene matches. This CDR3 reads CATRGGLAVYEQYF. The CDR3 nucleotides are TGTGCCACCAGGGGGGGACTAGCGGTCTACGAGCAGTACTTC.

There are many counts of this clonotype. The CDR3 loop is CASSLSDRAVGGYTF. The CDR3 DNA reads TGTGCCAGCAGTCTATCAGACAGGGCGGTAGGTGGCTACACCTTC. This chain joins TRBV12-3 or TRBV12-4 and TRBJ1-2; TRBD1 matches at 7 bases. This CDR3 has 15 amino acids. Trimming at V came to 5 bases and at J to 7 bases, leaving 13 bases not matched to a gene.

This clonotype has more than one count but fewer than ten. The gene calls are TRBV9 and TRBJ1-2, with no clear D. Germline V gene lookup returns CDR1 SGDLS and CDR2 YYNGEE. CDR3 length: 15 residues. Trimming shortened V by 2 bases and J by 0 bases, and 11 bases separated the two germline ends. The CDR3 loop is CASSVGATTNYGYTF. The CDR3, as DNA: TGTGCCAGCAGCGTGGGAGCCACGACTAACTATGGCTACACCTTC.

There are many counts of this clonotype. The J gene is TRBJ1-2, the V gene TRBV12-3 or TRBV12-4; D unclear. The CDR3 has 14 amino acids. Between the trimmed V and J ends, which lost 3 bases and 2 bases, there was a span of 10 bases. DNA for the CDR3: TGTGCCAGCAGTTTCGGGCAGGTCAACTATGGCTACACCTTC. It is translated as CASSFGQVNYGYTF.

This clonotype was detected ten times or more. V is TRBV20-1 and J is TRBJ1-1; the D gene is possibly TRBD1 (5 bases). Germline values: CDR1 DFQATT, CDR2 SNEGSKA (reference sequence). Trimming cost V 3 bases and J 5 bases, with 13 bases left between them. The CDR3 consists of 13 residues. As DNA, the CDR3 is TGCAGTGCTAGTGCAGGGCGGAGAACTGAAGCTTTCTTT. The encoded protein is CSASAGRRTEAFF.

This clonotype was observed a handful of times. V and J are TRBV5-6 and TRBJ1-3; the D is unclear. In germline, CDR1 is SGHDT, CDR2 YYEEEE. Trimming shortened V by 0 bases and J by 3 bases, and 19 bases separated the two germline ends. The CDR3 runs to 18 residues. CDR3 amino acids: CASSLGRLRNLGGNTIYF. The CDR3, as DNA: TGTGCCAGCAGCTTGGGTCGTCTTAGAAACCTGGGTGGAAACACCATATATTTT.

This clonotype came up many times. CDR3 protein: CASRATRTGLNEKLFF. The CDR3, as DNA: TGTGCCAGCAGGGCTACTCGGACAGGGTTAAATGAAAAACTGTTTTTT. V and J are TRBV12-3 or TRBV12-4 and TRBJ1-4; 8 bases map to TRBD1. The junction had 11 bases not matched to a gene; V was cut back by 6 bases and J by 5 bases. This CDR3 spans 16 amino acids.

The table lists this clonotype with many counts. The V call is TRBV6-5, the J call TRBJ2-7; tentatively, D is TRBD1 (7 bases). The germline V gene encodes CDR1 MNHEY and CDR2 SVGAGI. There are 15 residues in the CDR3. Between the trimmed V and J ends, which lost 4 bases and 7 bases, there was a span of 20 bases. DNA of the CDR3: TGTGCCAGCAGTTTTCTCCAGGGGGGCCCTGGAGAGCAGTACTTC. The encoded protein is CASSFLQGGPGEQYF.

The chain has TRBV5-1 and TRBJ1-1; possibly TRBD1 for D (6 bases). CDR3 length: 17 amino acids. Trimming removed 3 bases at V and 3 bases at J, with 21 bases between. Germline CDR1 reads SGHRS; CDR2 reads YFSETQ. The CDR3: CASSWSRGGFEDTEAFF. The CDR3, as DNA: TGCGCCAGCAGCTGGAGCAGGGGCGGATTTGAGGACACTGAAGCTTTCTTT.

Many counts were recorded for this clonotype. The chain is built from TRBV2 and TRBJ1-4; D may be TRBD1 (5 bases). V gave up 2 bases and J gave up 7 bases, with 11 bases separating them. The CDR3 has 14 amino acids. Per the germline V gene, CDR1 is SNHLY and CDR2 is FYNNEI. CDR3 amino acids: CASSERGRSEKLFF. CDR3 nucleotides: TGTGCCAGCAGTGAACGGGGCAGGTCTGAAAAACTGTTTTTT.

Of note for this clonotype: The junction differs from germline at one of its ends, possibly a read error. The chain has TRBV13 and TRBJ2-7, with D perhaps TRBD1 (5 bases). This CDR3 spans 14 amino acids. Germline V gene sequence: CDR1 PRHDT, CDR2 FYEKMQ (reference sequence). CDR3 in amino acids: CAGSLGTGAYEQYF. In DNA form, the CDR3 reads TGTGCCGGCAGCTTAGGAACAGGAGCCTACGAGCAGTACTTC.

This clonotype showed up many times. This chain links TRBV5-1 with TRBJ1-2, with D tentatively TRBD1 (6 bases). The CDR3 has 13 residues. Germline lookup yields CDR1 SGHRS and CDR2 YFSETQ. Between the trimmed V and J ends, which lost 4 bases and 8 bases, there was a span of 15 bases. The CDR3 nucleotides read TGCGCCAGCAGCAAAGGACAGCGAGGGGGCTACACCTTC. It is translated as CASSKGQRGGYTF.

This clonotype was found many times. The V call is TRBV7-2, the J call TRBJ2-5; D is undetermined. There are 13 residues in the CDR3. Germline V gene lookup returns CDR1 SGHTA and CDR2 FQGNSA. The germline V and J ends were trimmed by 5 bases and 7 bases, with 14 bases remaining between them. CDR3: CASSQIFRGTQYF. The DNA for the CDR3 is TGTGCCAGCAGCCAAATTTTCCGAGGGACCCAGTACTTC.

In its sample, this clonotype was seen many times. DNA for the CDR3: TGTGCCAGCCGGCCCGACAGCACCTTGAACACTGAAGCTTTCTTT. Residues: CASRPDSTLNTEAFF. This chain links TRBV7-9 with TRBJ1-1, with a possible D match to TRBD1 (5 bases). This CDR3 region has 15 residues. CDR1 is SEHNR, CDR2 FQNEAQ, per germline (reference sequence). Trimming took 8 bases from V and 0 from J, leaving 16 bases between them.

The chain carries TRBV9 and TRBJ2-2; no clear D gene. The CDR3 contains 16 residues. CDR1 and CDR2 from the germline V gene are SGDLS and YYNGEE. V was pared by 0 bases and J by 0 bases, with 9 bases between. In DNA form, the CDR3 reads TGTGCCAGCAGCGTAGAATGGCCAACGAACACCGGGGAGCTGTTTTTT. It specifies CASSVEWPTNTGELFF. Combining the CDR3 with reference TRBV9 and TRBJ2-2 gives the whole variable domain DSGVTQTPKHLITATGQRVTLRCSPRSGDLSVYWYQQSLDQGLQFLIQYYNGEERAKGNILERFSAQQFPDLHSELNLSSLELGDSALYFCASSVEWPTNTGELFFGEGSRLTVL.

V usage is TRBV11-3 and J usage is TRBJ1-6; D remains ambiguous. This CDR3 is built from 17 residues. Germline V lookup: CDR1 SGHNT, CDR2 YENEEA. V lost 5 bases, J lost 1 base, and 15 bases lay in between. The CDR3 coding sequence is TGTGCCAGCAGCCCCCCCAGGACGCCGTCCTATAATTCACCCCTCCACTTT. Encoded protein: CASSPPRTPSYNSPLHF.

This clonotype was picked up a small number of times. This sequence joins TRBV5-1 and TRBJ1-3; D unclear. Germline loops: CDR1 SGHRS, CDR2 YFSETQ. Trimming stripped 4 bases from V and 4 bases from J, with 15 bases between. CDR3 size: 15 residues. The CDR3, as DNA: TGCGCCAGCAGCCTAACTTACACGGAAGGAAACACCATATATTTT. Protein product: CASSLTYTEGNTIYF.

On this clonotype itself: This clone may be a read error of a much larger clone one base away. Lacking the conserved final phenylalanine or tryptophan, this CDR3 likely reflects a read error. The chain joins TRBV12-3 or TRBV12-4 to TRBJ1-5; maybe TRBD1 (5 bases). CDR3 size: 15 residues. Trimming removed 7 bases from V and 2 bases from J, with 15 bases in between. DNA for the CDR3: TGTGCCAGCACCGTGGGGGGGGGAGGCAATCAGCCCCAGCATCTT. As protein: CASTVGGGGNQPQHL.

A few counts support this clonotype. The CDR3 sequence: CASSLTSGTGVTDTQYF. The CDR3, as DNA: TGTGCCAGCAGTTTAACGAGTGGGACAGGAGTCACAGATACGCAGTATTTT. This rearrangement joins TRBV27 to TRBJ2-3; 8 positions match TRBD1. Germline V CDR1 and CDR2: MNHEY, SMNVEV (reference sequence). The CDR3 is made up of 17 amino acids. The trim removed 2 bases at V and 2 bases at J, leaving 9 bases unmatched.

As to this clonotype: This may arise from a read error, as a much more abundant clone is one base away. This likely comes from a read error, as the CDR3 has no conserved phenylalanine or tryptophan at its end. The chain uses TRBV24-1 and TRBJ2-1; 9 positions match TRBD2. Germline loops: CDR1 KGHDR, CDR2 SFDVKD. Trimming took 2 bases from V and 7 from J; bases not matched to a gene: 11. This CDR3 has 17 residues. The CDR3 DNA reads as TGTGCCACCAGTGATTGGGGGGCCGGGACTAGCCGTAATGAGCAGTTCTCC. This codes for CATSDWGAGTSRNEQFS.

The V gene is TRBV10-2, the J gene TRBJ1-5, with unresolved D. Trimming shortened V by 2 bases and J by 0 bases, and 11 bases separated the two germline ends. The CDR3 is 16 residues long. Germline V gene sequence: CDR1 WSHSY, CDR2 SAAADI. This CDR3 is CASSEGAQFSNQPQHF. DNA of the CDR3: TGCGCCAGCAGTGAGGGTGCACAGTTTAGCAATCAGCCCCAGCATTTT.

This clonotype appeared a few times. The chain is built from TRBV10-3 and TRBJ1-2; 11 bases agree with TRBD1. Per the germline V gene, CDR1 is ENHRY and CDR2 is SYGVKD. The CDR3 sequence is 14 residues long. The V and J ends lost 4 bases and 5 bases, in that order; junction bases with no gene match: 3. The CDR3: CAISGTGGLYGYTF. The DNA for the CDR3 is TGTGCCATCAGTGGGACAGGGGGCCTTTATGGCTACACCTTC.

The chain is built from TRBV6-1 and TRBJ2-1, with D possibly being TRBD1 (6 bases). Per germline, CDR1 MNHNS and CDR2 SASEGT. The CDR3 loop spans 15 amino acids. Trimming removed 5 bases from V and 2 bases from J, with 13 bases in between. The CDR3 DNA follows: TGTGCCAGCAGTCCCCGCAGGGGAACCTACAATGAGCAGTTCTTC. It specifies CASSPRRGTYNEQFF.

The V gene is TRBV3-1, the J gene TRBJ2-3; TRBD2 matches 12 bases. The CDR3 runs to 16 residues. The germline CDR1 and CDR2 sequences are LGHDT and YNNKEL (reference sequence). V trimming: 4 bases; J trimming: 4 bases; junction bases outside the gene matches: 6. The CDR3 loop reads CASSPTSGGGADTQYF. CDR3 nucleotides: TGTGCCAGCAGCCCGACTAGCGGGGGAGGGGCAGATACGCAGTATTTT.

The chain couples TRBV18 to TRBJ1-4; no clear D. The CDR3 runs 13 residues. The germline V gene has CDR1 KGHSH and CDR2 LQKENI. V lost 8 bases to trimming and J lost 8 bases, with 15 bases between them. CDR3: CASTNTEAEKLFF. CDR3 nucleotides: TGTGCCAGCACCAACACCGAGGCCGAAAAACTGTTTTTT.

This clonotype was counted many times. V and J are TRBV9 and TRBJ1-2, with 10 positions matching TRBD1. Germline CDR1 and CDR2: SGDLS and YYNGEE. Trimming removed 3 bases from V and 8 bases from J; junction bases left unmatched: 4. CDR3 size: 13 residues. CDR3 sequence (DNA): TGTGCCAGCAGCGGACAGGGGGCGCAAGGCTACACCTTC. It is translated as CASSGQGAQGYTF.

This clonotype has at least ten counts. The V gene is TRBV12-3 or TRBV12-4, the J gene TRBJ2-5; 7 nucleotides line up with TRBD1. The CDR3 is 13 amino acids. V was pared by 2 bases and J by 5 bases, with 2 bases of the junction left unmatched. The DNA for the CDR3 is TGTGCCAGCAGTTTAACCAGGGGGGAGACCCAGTACTTC. It yields the protein CASSLTRGETQYF.

In its sample, this clonotype was seen many times. J is TRBJ2-3 and V is TRBV3-1; D gene uncertain. The V gene's germline CDR1 is LGHDT and CDR2 YNNKEL (reference sequence). The CDR3 has 17 amino acids. V lost 0 bases to trimming and J lost 6 bases, with 19 bases between them. The CDR3 is CASSQEMTLSVGDTQYF. The CDR3 region has the DNA TGTGCCAGCAGCCAAGAGATGACTCTCTCTGTAGGGGATACGCAGTATTTT.

Ten or more counts support this clonotype. This chain uses TRBV6-1 with TRBJ1-5; tentatively, D is TRBD1 (5 bases). Looked up from germline, CDR1 is MNHNS and CDR2 is SASEGT. Trimming shortened V by 4 bases and J by 0 bases, and 10 bases separated the two germline ends. There are 15 residues in the CDR3. CDR3 bases: TGTGCCAGCAGTGGGGACGGGAATAGCAATCAGCCCCAGCATTTT. This codes for CASSGDGNSNQPQHF.